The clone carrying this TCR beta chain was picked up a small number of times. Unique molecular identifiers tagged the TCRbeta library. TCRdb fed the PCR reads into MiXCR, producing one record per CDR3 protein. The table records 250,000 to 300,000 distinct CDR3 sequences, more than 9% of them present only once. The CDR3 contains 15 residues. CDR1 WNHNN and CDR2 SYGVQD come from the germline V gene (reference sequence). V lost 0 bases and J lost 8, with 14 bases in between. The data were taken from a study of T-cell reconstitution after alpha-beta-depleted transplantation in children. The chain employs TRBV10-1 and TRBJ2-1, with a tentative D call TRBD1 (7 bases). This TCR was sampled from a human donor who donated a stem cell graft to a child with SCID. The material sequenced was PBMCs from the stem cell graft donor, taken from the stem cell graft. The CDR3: CASSESWTGGDEQFF. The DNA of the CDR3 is TGCGCCAGCAGTGAGTCATGGACAGGCGGGGATGAGCAGTTCTTC.